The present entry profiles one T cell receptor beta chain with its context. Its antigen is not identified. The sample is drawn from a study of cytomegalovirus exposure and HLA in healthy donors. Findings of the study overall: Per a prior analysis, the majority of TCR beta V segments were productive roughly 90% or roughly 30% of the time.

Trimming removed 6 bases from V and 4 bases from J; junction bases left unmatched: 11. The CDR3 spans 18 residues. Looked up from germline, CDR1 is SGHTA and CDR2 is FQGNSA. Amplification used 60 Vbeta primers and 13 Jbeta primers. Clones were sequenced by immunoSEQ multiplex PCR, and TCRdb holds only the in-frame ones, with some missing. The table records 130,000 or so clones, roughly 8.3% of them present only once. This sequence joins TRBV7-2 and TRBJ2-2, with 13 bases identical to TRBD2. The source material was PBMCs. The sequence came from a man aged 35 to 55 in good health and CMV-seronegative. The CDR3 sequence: CASRPTSGGAQGTGELFF. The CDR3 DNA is TGTGCCAGCAGACCTACTAGCGGGGGGGCTCAGGGCACCGGGGAGCTGTTTTTT.